These T cell receptor beta chains were read from a single sample in a study of chemoradiotherapy in HPV16-positive cancers. The method was immunoSEQ multiplex PCR; TCRdb's version includes in-frame clones alone and lacks a portion of them. Among about 68,000 clones listed, around nine tenths were seen once. The specimen was blood, collected from a patient who underwent chemoradiotherapy. These receptors were collected from a human donor with HPV-associated anogenital cancer. Both conserved end residues are part of each CDR3. The D gene is left open where the match is weak. Only part of the rows carry a size: once, few, many, or a class if the clone is expanded.

v_gene	d_gene	abundance	j_gene	CDR3nt	CDR3aa
TRBV19	.	.	TRBJ1-2	TGTGCCAGTAGTATCCCGGGACGGGCTAACTATGGCTACACCTTC	CASSIPGRANYGYTF
TRBV11-2	.	.	TRBJ2-4	TGTGCCAGCAGCTCAGGATTAGCCAAAAACATTCAGTACTTC	CASSSGLAKNIQYF
TRBV11-2	TRBD1	.	TRBJ2-7	TGTGCCAGCAGCCCGACGGGACAGGGGTACGAGCAGTACTTC	CASSPTGQGYEQYF
TRBV27	.	.	TRBJ2-5	TGTGCCAGCAGTTTTCTAGGGGCTCGTGTTGAGACCCAGTACTTC	CASSFLGARVETQYF
TRBV14	.	.	TRBJ2-1	TGTGCCAGCAGCTTCGGGACTGAGCAGTTCTTC	CASSFGTEQFF
TRBV7-2	.	.	TRBJ1-1	TGTGCCAGCAGTCCAGCCCCATTAACCACTGAAGCTTTCTTT	CASSPAPLTTEAFF
TRBV11-2	.	.	TRBJ1-4	TGTGCCAGCAGCTCCTTAACAGGGAGTTATGAAAAACTGTTTTTT	CASSSLTGSYEKLFF
TRBV18	.	.	TRBJ1-1	TGTGCCAGCTCACGAGAACGGAACACTGAAGCTTTCTTT	CASSRERNTEAFF
TRBV19	TRBD2	once	TRBJ2-5	TGTGCCAGTAGTATCAGCGGGGGCCGTGGTCGTCAAGCCCAGTACTTC	CASSISGGRGRQAQYF
TRBV6-5	.	.	TRBJ2-1	TGTGCCAGCAGTTACTCTGAGGGGAGTGAGCAGTTCTTC	CASSYSEGSEQFF
TRBV13	.	.	TRBJ2-7	TGTGCCAGCAGCTTAGAGTTTAGGGCTGGGGAGCAGTACTTC	CASSLEFRAGEQYF
TRBV29-1	.	.	TRBJ2-3	TGCAGCGTTTTAGACTCCGAAATTAGCACAGATACGCAGTATTTT	CSVLDSEISTDTQYF
TRBV7-9	TRBD1	.	TRBJ2-1	TGTGCCAGCAGTCGGCGGGACAGGGGACCGAATGAGCAGTTCTTC	CASSRRDRGPNEQFF
TRBV6-5	.	.	TRBJ1-1	TGTGCCAGCAGTTTCTCGGTTACGAACACTGAAGCTTTCTTT	CASSFSVTNTEAFF
TRBV11-2	.	.	TRBJ2-1	TGTGCCAGCAGCTTAGAACCCGAGGCCAATGAGCAGTTCTTC	CASSLEPEANEQFF
TRBV5-6	.	.	TRBJ1-5	TGTGCCAGCAGCTTGGTAGGGGGGACCCAGCCCCAGCATTTT	CASSLVGGTQPQHF
TRBV6-6	.	.	TRBJ1-3	TGTGCCAGCAGTTACAGCCGGGAGGACTCTGGAAACACCATATATTTT	CASSYSREDSGNTIYF
TRBV30	.	few	TRBJ2-2	TGTGCCTGGAGCGTATACACCGGGGAGCTGTTTTTT	CAWSVYTGELFF
TRBV7-2	.	.	TRBJ1-6	TGTGCCAGCAGCCCCAGGGTACTCTCTAATTCACCCCTCCACTTT	CASSPRVLSNSPLHF
TRBV2	.	.	TRBJ1-2	TGTGCCAGCAGTGACAGACCCGATGGCTACACCTTC	CASSDRPDGYTF
TRBV27	TRBD1	.	TRBJ1-5	TGTGCCAGCAGAGAACAGGGGCCAACTAGCAATCAGCCCCAGCATTTT	CASREQGPTSNQPQHF
TRBV21-1	.	once	TRBJ2-2	TGTGCCAGCAGCCTACGTCGACAGGGGGCGCATCCCGGGGAGCTGTTTTTT	CASSLRRQGAHPGELFF
TRBV5-6	TRBD1	.	TRBJ2-2	TGTGCCAGCAGCCCGCTACGGACAGGGAAATTTAACACCGGGGAGCTGTTTTTT	CASSPLRTGKFNTGELFF
TRBV10-3	TRBD2	.	TRBJ2-1	TGTGCCATCAGTGACGGGCCGGGGGGAAGGGAACACAATGAGCAGTTCTTC	CAISDGPGGREHNEQFF
TRBV7-9	TRBD1	.	TRBJ1-1	TGTGCCAGCAGCTTTAACAGGGGTCAAGTGAACACTGAAGCTTTCTTT	CASSFNRGQVNTEAFF
TRBV5-6	.	.	TRBJ1-1	TGTGCCAGCAGCTTGGCCGGAGAGTTCATGAACACTGAAGCTTTCTTT	CASSLAGEFMNTEAFF
TRBV4-1	.	.	TRBJ1-3	TGCGCCAGCAGCCACGAGGCACAGGCCTCTGGAAACACCATATATTTT	CASSHEAQASGNTIYF
TRBV10-3	TRBD1	.	TRBJ1-1	TGTGCCATCAGTGAGTCCGCTCGACAGGGAGTAGTCACTGAAGCTTTCTTT	CAISESARQGVVTEAFF
TRBV7-9	TRBD1	few	TRBJ2-7	TGTGCCAGCAGCTTAGGACAGGGCAACGAGCAGTACTTC	CASSLGQGNEQYF
TRBV28	.	.	TRBJ2-3	TGTGCCAGCAGTTTCCCCGGGAGTTCAGATACGCAGTATTTT	CASSFPGSSDTQYF
TRBV5-6	TRBD2	.	TRBJ2-4	TGTGCCAGCAGTCGGACTAGCGGGGAAAACATTCAGTACTTC	CASSRTSGENIQYF
TRBV5-1	.	.	TRBJ1-3	TGCGCCAGCAGCCCCGATGTGAGCGGAAACACCATATATTTT	CASSPDVSGNTIYF
TRBV25-1	.	.	TRBJ2-2	TGTGCCAGCATAGGGCGGAGTAACACCGGGGAGCTGTTTTTT	CASIGRSNTGELFF
TRBV10-2	.	.	TRBJ1-4	TGCGCCAGCAGGGGAGGGGCCGGGACACCAATTTTT	CASRGGAGTPIF
TRBV15	.	.	TRBJ2-3	TGTGCCACCAGCAGAGTCGGGGCCTCAGATACGCAGTATTTT	CATSRVGASDTQYF
TRBV28	.	.	TRBJ1-3	TGTGCCAGCAGTCCGACAGCACTACTTGGAAACACCATATATTTT	CASSPTALLGNTIYF
TRBV9	.	.	TRBJ1-1	TGTGCCAGCAGCTTGGGGGGGCTGGGCACTGAAGCTTTCTTT	CASSLGGLGTEAFF
TRBV18	TRBD1	.	TRBJ2-7	TGTGCCAGCTCACCCCGGGACAGGTCCTACGAGCAGTACTTC	CASSPRDRSYEQYF
TRBV21-1	.	.	TRBJ1-1	TGTGCCAGCAGTTGGGACAGGGACTTTTTGGGGGTGGCGAACACTGAAGCTTTCTTT	CASSWDRDFLGVANTEAFF
TRBV5-1	TRBD2	once	TRBJ2-3	TGCGCCAGCAGCTTGGCGGCTAGCGGGGGTCTCACAGATACGCAGTATTTT	CASSLAASGGLTDTQYF
TRBV7-2	.	once	TRBJ1-3	TGTGCCAGCAGCTTAGATGTCGCCTCTGGAAACACCATATATTTT	CASSLDVASGNTIYF
TRBV9	TRBD1	.	TRBJ2-1	TGTGCCAGCAGCGCAGACAGGGGGTCCTACAATGAGCAGTTCTTC	CASSADRGSYNEQFF
TRBV6-1	.	.	TRBJ1-1	TGTGCCAGCGGCCTCCCCTCAGACACTGAAGCTTTCTTT	CASGLPSDTEAFF
TRBV7-2	.	.	TRBJ1-2	TGTGCCAGCAGCCAACTGGTGGTCGGATTTGGCTACACCTTC	CASSQLVVGFGYTF
TRBV27	TRBD2	.	TRBJ2-1	TGTGCCAGCACCACTCGTGCTAGCGGGCCTGCTGAGCAGTTCTTC	CASTTRASGPAEQFF
TRBV19	.	.	TRBJ1-5	TGTGCCAGTAGTATAGGCGTTTTGGAGAATCAGCCCCAGCATTTT	CASSIGVLENQPQHF
TRBV29-1	.	.	TRBJ2-7	TGCAGCGTTGAAAACTCCCTGGTGCAGTACTTC	CSVENSLVQYF
TRBV29-1	TRBD1	.	TRBJ1-4	TGCAGCATCCGACAGGGGGGGGATGAAAAACTGTTTTTT	CSIRQGGDEKLFF
TRBV5-1	.	.	TRBJ1-4	TGCGCCAGCAGCTTGGCCCAAGCAACTAATGAAAAACTGTTTTTT	CASSLAQATNEKLFF
TRBV29-1	TRBD2	.	TRBJ2-2	TGCAGCGTTGGTTCCGAGGGGCGGGAGGAGGGGACCGGGGAGCTGTTTTTT	CSVGSEGREEGTGELFF
TRBV27	.	.	TRBJ2-7	TGTGCCAGCAGCCGAAAGCCGGACTACACCTACGAGCAGTACTTC	CASSRKPDYTYEQYF
TRBV6-5	.	.	TRBJ1-5	TGTGCCAGCAGTAGGGACTCCGCGGCGCAGCCCCAGCATTTT	CASSRDSAAQPQHF